This T cell receptor (beta chain) was captured in a study of shared clonotypes between healthy human individuals. Study background: The donors, two women and a few men, were aged 18 to 49.

Caucasian adults living in Nashville, Tennessee, provided all samples. Extraction of genomic DNA in unsorted samples used about 90 million PBMCs. V lost 6 bases and J lost 0, with 8 bases in between. Germline V gene lookup returns CDR1 LNHDA and CDR2 SQIVND (reference sequence). CDR3 length: 13 residues. Evenly divided among several immunoSEQ plates was the genomic DNA of each subset. TCRdb keeps only in-frame clones here, not all; method: immunoSEQ multiplex PCR. The top ten clones hold around 12% of a sample with fewer than 600,000 clones, around 78% of them seen once. The chain recombines TRBV19 with TRBJ1-1; D might be TRBD1 (5 bases). Input material: PBMCs. The receptor was isolated from a woman aged 40 to 55 in good health. Some clones in this sample may be carry-over from other donors' samples. The DNA of the CDR3 is TGTGCCAGTAGCATACAGGTGAACACTGAAGCTTTCTTT. Amino acids: CASSIQVNTEAFF.